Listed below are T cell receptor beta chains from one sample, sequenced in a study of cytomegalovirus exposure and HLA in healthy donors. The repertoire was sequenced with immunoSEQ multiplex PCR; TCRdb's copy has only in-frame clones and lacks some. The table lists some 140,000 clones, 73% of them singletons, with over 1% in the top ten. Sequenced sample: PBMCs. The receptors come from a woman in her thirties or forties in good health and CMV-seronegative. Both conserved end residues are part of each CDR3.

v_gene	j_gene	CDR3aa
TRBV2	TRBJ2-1	CGFGSRKNNEQFF
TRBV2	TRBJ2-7	CASRFLQDSYEQYF
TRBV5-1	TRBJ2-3	CASSPLGASTDTQYF
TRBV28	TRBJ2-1	CASRERDRVNEQFF
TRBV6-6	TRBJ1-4	CASRGRQGQPNEKLFF
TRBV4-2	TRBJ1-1	CASLANRAGDSEAFF
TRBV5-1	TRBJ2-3	CASSVGPGDTQYF
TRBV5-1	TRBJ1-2	CASSDTTGSYGYTF
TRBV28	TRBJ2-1	CASSPRQGLGNEQFF
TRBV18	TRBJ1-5	CASSPSTEPQHF
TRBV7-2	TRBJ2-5	CASSSRVAGSGETQYF
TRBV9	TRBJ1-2	CASSVEGGLGGYTF
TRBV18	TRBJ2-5	CASSRQGAGETQYF
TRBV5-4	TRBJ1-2	CASSLGGTGIYGYTF
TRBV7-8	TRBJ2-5	CASSSSGGETQYF
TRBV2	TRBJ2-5	CASSKDTGSLQETQYF
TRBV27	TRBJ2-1	CASSPTGEAYNEQFF
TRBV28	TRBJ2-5	CASSGRSGGQETQYF
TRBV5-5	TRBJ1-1	CASSLGLDMNTEAFF
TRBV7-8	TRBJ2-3	CASSSQYGGGNTDTQYF
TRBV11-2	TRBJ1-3	CASSLESYSGNTIYF
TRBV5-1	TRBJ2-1	CASSLEVAGGRSSYNEQFF
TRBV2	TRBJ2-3	CASSGLGEGTDTQYF
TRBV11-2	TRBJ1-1	CASSWNRGPPEAFF
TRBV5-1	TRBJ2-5	CASSLGLAGSGEETQYF
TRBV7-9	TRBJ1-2	CSSSFNDPSGYHGYTF
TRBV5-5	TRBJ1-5	CASSLIPGQGDQPQHF